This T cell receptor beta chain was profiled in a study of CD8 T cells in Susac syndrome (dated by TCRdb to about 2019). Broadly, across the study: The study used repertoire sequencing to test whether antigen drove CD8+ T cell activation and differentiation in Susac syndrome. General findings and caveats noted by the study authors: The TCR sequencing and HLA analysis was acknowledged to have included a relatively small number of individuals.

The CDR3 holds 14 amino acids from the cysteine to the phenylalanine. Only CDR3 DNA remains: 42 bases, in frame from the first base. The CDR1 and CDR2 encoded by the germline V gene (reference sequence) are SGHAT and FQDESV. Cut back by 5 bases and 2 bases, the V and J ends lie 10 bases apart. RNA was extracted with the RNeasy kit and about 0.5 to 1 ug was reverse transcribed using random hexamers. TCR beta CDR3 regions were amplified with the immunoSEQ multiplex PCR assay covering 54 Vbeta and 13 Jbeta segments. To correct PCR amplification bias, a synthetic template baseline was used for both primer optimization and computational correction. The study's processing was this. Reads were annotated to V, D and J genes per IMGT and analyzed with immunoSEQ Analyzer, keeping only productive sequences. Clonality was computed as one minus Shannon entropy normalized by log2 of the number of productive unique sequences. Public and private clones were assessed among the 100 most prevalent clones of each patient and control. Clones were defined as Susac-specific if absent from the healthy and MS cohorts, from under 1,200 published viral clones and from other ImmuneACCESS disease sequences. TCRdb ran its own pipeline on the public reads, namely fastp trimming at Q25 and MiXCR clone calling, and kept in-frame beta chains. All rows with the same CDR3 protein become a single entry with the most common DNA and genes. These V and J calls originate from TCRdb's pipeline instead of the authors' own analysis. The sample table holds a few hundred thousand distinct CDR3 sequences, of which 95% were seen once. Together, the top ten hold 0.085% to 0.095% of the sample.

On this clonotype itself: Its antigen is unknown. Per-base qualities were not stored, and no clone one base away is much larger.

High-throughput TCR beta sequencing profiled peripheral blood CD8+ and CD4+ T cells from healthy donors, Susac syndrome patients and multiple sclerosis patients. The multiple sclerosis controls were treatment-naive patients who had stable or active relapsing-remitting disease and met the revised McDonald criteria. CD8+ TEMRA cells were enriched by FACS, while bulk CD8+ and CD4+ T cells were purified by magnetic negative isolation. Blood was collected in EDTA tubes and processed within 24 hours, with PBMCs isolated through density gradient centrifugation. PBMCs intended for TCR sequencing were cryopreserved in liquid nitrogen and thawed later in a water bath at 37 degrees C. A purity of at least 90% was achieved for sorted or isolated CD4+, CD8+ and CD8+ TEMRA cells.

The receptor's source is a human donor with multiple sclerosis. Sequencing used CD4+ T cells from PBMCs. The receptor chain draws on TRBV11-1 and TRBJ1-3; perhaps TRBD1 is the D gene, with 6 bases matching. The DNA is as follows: TGTGCCAGCAGCCAGGACAGAGCTGGAAACACCATATATTTT. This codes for CASSQDRAGNTIYF.